A single sample is the source of the 14 T cell receptor beta chains below, sequenced in a study of post-analysis software for immune sequencing data. TCR beta cDNA libraries had unique molecular identifiers. TCRdb re-derived calls from the PCR reads in MiXCR, one entry per CDR3 protein. The table shows under 650,000 distinct CDR3 sequences, with roughly 45% occurring only once. Antigens of these TCRs are unknown. Study-wide findings and caveats: Higher frequency in patients than in controls was seen for roughly 5 TRBV segments, with TRBV5-6, TRBV5-1 and TRBV20-1 among them.

Sample: blood. The receptors were sampled from a girl aged 10-17 years with multiple sclerosis.

The sample holds a few counts of this clonotype. The chain uses TRBV10-1 and TRBJ2-3; 9 bases are a match to TRBD1. The ends lost 2 bases at V and 7 bases at J; junction bases unmatched: 7. Germline loops: CDR1 WNHNN, CDR2 SYGVQD (reference sequence). This CDR3 contains 15 residues. The CDR3 bases are TGCGCCAGCAGTGAGACGGGACAGGGTTGGCATACGCAGTATTTT. Protein sequence: CASSETGQGWHTQYF.

The rearrangement joins TRBV12-3 or TRBV12-4 to TRBJ1-2; 9 bases map to TRBD1. Losses at the gene ends were 6 bases for V and 2 bases for J; bases not matched to a gene: 7. The CDR3 is made up of 15 amino acids. CDR3 nucleotide sequence: TGTGCCAGCAGGGCCCGGGACAGGGTAAACTATGGCTACACCTTC. Its protein product is CASRARDRVNYGYTF.

The rearrangement uses TRBV10-3 and TRBJ2-5; D might be TRBD1 (6 bases). The CDR3 spans 15 residues. CDR1 ENHRY and CDR2 SYGVKD come from the germline V gene. V was shortened by 3 bases and J by 5 bases, with 16 bases between the two germline ends. The CDR3 reads CAISDPPRGEETQYF. Here the CDR3 DNA reads TGTGCCATCAGTGATCCACCCAGGGGAGAGGAGACCCAGTACTTC.

This clonotype was recorded a few times. The chain recombines TRBV10-3 with TRBJ2-1, with TRBD2 matching 7 bases. Germline CDR1 ENHRY, CDR2 SYGVKD. Trimming cost V 7 bases and J 5 bases; bases outside gene matches: 5. This CDR3 comprises 13 residues. In nucleotides, the CDR3 is TGTGCCATCAAGAGCGGGGTCAACAATGAGCAGTTCTTC. Encoded protein: CAIKSGVNNEQFF.

This sequence joins TRBV20-1 and TRBJ1-6; D gene unclear. CDR1 is DFQATT and CDR2 is SNEGSKA in the germline V gene (reference sequence). Trimming pared 3 bases from V and 10 bases from J, leaving 10 bases between. CDR3 length equals 12 residues. The CDR3: CSARGLDSPLHF. Here the CDR3 DNA reads TGCAGTGCTAGGGGGTTGGACTCACCCCTCCACTTT.

The V call is TRBV5-1, the J call TRBJ1-2; 7 nucleotides line up with TRBD1. The junction had 8 bases not matched to a gene; V was cut back by 2 bases and J by 4 bases. This CDR3 is built from 15 residues. Germline V gives CDR1 SGHRS, CDR2 YFSETQ. CDR3 in amino acids: CASSFTGEYGYGYTF. Written as DNA, the CDR3 is TGCGCCAGCAGCTTTACAGGGGAATATGGCTATGGCTACACCTTC.

This chain connects TRBV5-1 to TRBJ2-7; 11 bases fit TRBD2. V trimming: 0 bases; J trimming: 6 bases; junction bases outside the gene matches: 5. CDR1 is SGHRS, CDR2 YFSETQ, per germline. The CDR3 contains 15 residues. CDR3 sequence reads: CASSLVAGGPLEQYF. The CDR3 DNA reads TGCGCCAGCAGCTTGGTAGCGGGGGGGCCTCTCGAGCAGTACTTC.

The V call is TRBV6-6, the J call TRBJ1-1; D gene ambiguous. V gave up 6 bases and J gave up 1 base, with 21 bases separating them. CDR3 length: 17 residues. Germline CDR1 is MNHNY and CDR2 is SVGAGI (reference sequence). CDR3 bases: TGTGCCAGCAGCGAGCCCCGGACGGATAAGGGGAACACTGAAGCTTTCTTT. It specifies CASSEPRTDKGNTEAFF.

The J gene is TRBJ2-3, the V gene TRBV7-9; D is possibly TRBD2 (6 bases). CDR3 length: 13 residues. Germline-derived CDR1 and CDR2 are SEHNR and FQNEAQ (reference sequence). With 11 bases removed from V and 1 base from J, the gap between germline ends came to 13 bases. The CDR3 DNA reads TGTGCCGCCTCCATAGCGGGCACAGATACGCAGTATTTT. Its translation is CAASIAGTDTQYF.

The V and J genes are TRBV27 and TRBJ2-3; TRBD2 agrees at 7 bases. J gave up 1 base and V 6 bases, and 7 bases lay outside the gene matches. Germline lookup yields CDR1 MNHEY and CDR2 SMNVEV (reference sequence). CDR3 length: 15 residues. CDR3 in DNA: TGTGCCAGCAGCCCCCTAACTAGCGGCACAGATACGCAGTATTTT. It specifies CASSPLTSGTDTQYF.

The chain has TRBV3-1 and TRBJ1-1, with TRBD1 identical over 8 bases. This CDR3 comprises 14 residues. V shed 4 bases and J 12 bases; nucleotides not matched to a gene: 13. CDR1 is LGHDT and CDR2 is YNNKEL in the germline V gene (reference sequence). CDR3 bases: TGTGCCAGCAGCCTCGGACAGGGTGTGGTCGAAACTTTCTTT. It specifies CASSLGQGVVETFF.

The gene calls are TRBV6-6 and TRBJ2-1, with TRBD2 matching over 13 bases. V gave up 7 bases and J gave up 9 bases; unmatched junction bases: 9. CDR3 length: 15 amino acids. Per germline, CDR1 MNHNY and CDR2 SVGAGI (reference sequence). The CDR3 sequence is CASNTLAGGPIEQFF. CDR3 in DNA: TGTGCCAGCAATACACTAGCGGGAGGGCCAATTGAGCAGTTCTTC.

As to this clonotype: This may be a read error: a much more frequent sequence differs by one nucleotide. The chain links TRBV12-3 or TRBV12-4 to TRBJ2-1; D unresolved. V shed 6 bases and J shed 6 bases, with 6 bases lying between them. This CDR3 region has 11 residues. The CDR3 DNA sequence: TGTGCCAGCAGATCTAGCAATGAGCAGTTCTTC. Its translation is CASRSSNEQFF.

V and J are TRBV10-3 and TRBJ2-4; D not resolved. The CDR3 is 12 residues long. Germline V lookup: CDR1 ENHRY, CDR2 SYGVKD. The V end lost 3 bases, the J end lost 7 bases, and 7 bases lay between the germline ends. CDR3 coding DNA: TGTGCCATCAGTGACCCCCCCAACATTCAGTACTTC. Residues: CAISDPPNIQYF.